These 20 T cell receptor beta chains were all obtained from the same sample, sequenced in a study of cytomegalovirus exposure and HLA in healthy donors. With 60 Vbeta and 13 Jbeta primers, the PCR was carried out. Some clones are missing from TCRdb's copy, which holds only in-frame ones; the method was immunoSEQ multiplex PCR. The data hold around 140,000 clones, with 88% observed a single time. Sequenced material: PBMCs. All receptors derive from a woman between 35 and 50 years old in good health and CMV-seronegative.

This chain connects TRBV7-6 to TRBJ2-7; D possibly corresponds to TRBD2 (6 bases). The CDR3 spans 14 residues. The germline V gene has CDR1 SGHVS and CDR2 FNYEAQ. The germline V and J ends were trimmed by 8 bases and 7 bases, with 21 bases remaining between them. The CDR3 DNA is TGTGCCAGCCGACCGACCTGGGGGGACGGAGAGCAGTACTTC. Residues: CASRPTWGDGEQYF.

The genes are TRBV11-3 and TRBJ1-2, with 7 bases lining up with TRBD1. Looked up from germline, CDR1 is SGHNT and CDR2 is YENEEA. J was trimmed by 4 bases and V by 5 bases; bases with no gene match: 19. The CDR3 runs 18 residues. The chain's CDR3 is CASSLYGYGQAGGYGYTF. The CDR3 coding sequence is TGTGCCAGCAGCCTATACGGGTATGGACAGGCTGGGGGCTATGGCTACACCTTC.

Remarks on this clone: One end of the junction fails to match germline, which may point to a read error. The J gene is TRBJ1-1, the V gene TRBV7-9, with D perhaps matching TRBD1 (5 bases). Germline CDR1 is SEHNR and CDR2 is FQNEAQ (reference sequence). This CDR3 comprises 14 residues. The CDR3 region has the DNA TGTTCCAGCAGCATCGACAGATTTAACACTGAAGCTTTCTTT. The encoded protein is CSSSIDRFNTEAFF. The full variable domain, rest sourced from reference TRBV7-9 and TRBJ1-1, is DTGVSQNPRHKITKRGQNVTFRCDPISEHNRLYWYRQTLGQGPEFLTYFQNEAQLEKSRLLSDRFSAERPKGSFSTLEIQRTEQGDSAMYLCSSSIDRFNTEAFFGQGTRLTVV.

The chain uses TRBV9 and TRBJ2-3; 14 nucleotides agree with TRBD2. The CDR3 has 18 amino acids. With 2 bases clipped from V and 1 base from J, the junction kept 6 bases outside the gene matches. Germline-derived CDR1 and CDR2 are SGDLS and YYNGEE. For the CDR3, the DNA is TGTGCCAGCAGCGTCGGGACTAGCGGGAGAGCCCGCACAGATACGCAGTATTTT. Translating it yields CASSVGTSGRARTDTQYF.

J is TRBJ2-1 and V is TRBV11-2; 8 bases are shared with TRBD2. V was pared by 5 bases and J by 16 bases, with 13 bases of the junction left unmatched. Germline-derived CDR1 and CDR2 are SGHAT and FQNNGV. CDR3 length: 13 amino acids. CDR3 protein: CASSGTTGLGQFF. DNA of the CDR3: TGTGCCAGCAGCGGGACCACGGGACTAGGGCAATTCTTC. Together with reference TRBV11-2 and TRBJ2-1, the CDR3 gives the full variable domain: EAGVAQSPRYKIIEKRQSVAFWCNPISGHATLYWYQQILGQGPKLLIQFQNNGVVDDSQLPKDRFSAERLKGVDSTLKIQPAKLEDSAVYLCASSGTTGLGQFFGPGTRLTVL.

The table lists this clone with a count of one. The junction does not match germline at one end; this may be a read error. The V call is TRBV7-9, the J call TRBJ2-1; D perhaps matches TRBD1 (5 bases). Germline assignment: CDR1 SEHNR and CDR2 FQNEAQ (reference sequence). The CDR3 covers 13 residues. Here the CDR3 reads CSSSWDLGVEQFF. The CDR3 DNA reads as TGTTCCAGCAGCTGGGATTTAGGGGTTGAGCAGTTCTTC.

The chain combines TRBV10-3 with TRBJ1-2; maybe TRBD1 (6 bases). Germline CDR1 reads ENHRY; CDR2 reads SYGVKD. Trimming left V 6 bases short and J 5 bases short, with 16 bases between. The CDR3 runs to 14 residues. CDR3 bases: TGTGCCATCAGAGAGGACAGCCTAGGGTATGGCTACACCTTC. Translation gives CAIREDSLGYGYTF.

This sequence joins TRBV7-9 and TRBJ1-4, with a weak D call TRBD1 (5 bases). The length of the CDR3 is 14 residues. Looked up from germline, CDR1 is SEHNR and CDR2 is FQNEAQ (reference sequence). Between the trimmed V and J ends, which lost 1 base and 8 bases, there was a span of 11 bases. The CDR3 region is CASSLVGEGEKLFF. The CDR3 nucleotides are TGTGCCAGCAGCTTAGTAGGGGAGGGAGAAAAACTGTTTTTT.

J is TRBJ2-1 and V is TRBV4-3, with 14 bases lining up with TRBD2. The CDR3 runs 16 residues. The V gene end was trimmed by 1 base and the J gene end by 8 bases; junction bases not matched to a gene: 4. The germline gives CDR1 LGHNA, CDR2 YSLEER. CDR3 amino acids: CASSQVGTSGSDEQFF. The CDR3 DNA follows: TGCGCCAGCAGCCAAGTCGGGACTAGCGGGAGCGATGAGCAGTTCTTC.

On this clone itself: At one end the junction does not follow the germline gene, possibly because of a read error. This chain uses TRBV6-1 with TRBJ2-7; D not certain. This CDR3 comprises 12 residues. Germline assignment: CDR1 MNHNS and CDR2 SASEGT. The CDR3 here is CASREAHYEQYF. DNA of the CDR3: TGTGCCAGCAGGGAAGCCCACTACGAGCAGTACTTC.

CDR3 residues: CASSPFVGLNSYEQYF. DNA of the CDR3: TGTGCCAGCAGCCCTTTCGTGGGGCTCAACTCCTACGAGCAGTACTTC. V is TRBV9 and J is TRBJ2-7, with D perhaps TRBD1 (5 bases). The germline CDR1 and CDR2 sequences are SGDLS and YYNGEE. The CDR3 spans 16 residues. V was clipped by 4 bases and J by 0 bases, with 17 bases between them.

This clone was seen a single time. The chain employs TRBV5-1 and TRBJ2-3, with a weak D call TRBD2 (5 bases). CDR3 length: 15 residues. V lost 0 bases and J 0 bases, leaving 8 bases between the germline ends. Germline CDR1 reads SGHRS; CDR2 reads YFSETQ. The DNA of the CDR3 is TGCGCCAGCAGCTTGGCCGCGGGTAGCACAGATACGCAGTATTTT. It is translated as CASSLAAGSTDTQYF.

Of note for this clone: One end of the junction does not line up with germline, which may come from a read error. The chain uses TRBV7-9 and TRBJ2-1; D ambiguous. In germline, CDR1 is SEHNR, CDR2 FQNEAQ (reference sequence). This CDR3 region has 13 residues. This CDR3 is CSSSFFGDREQFF. The CDR3 bases are TGTTCCAGCAGCTTTTTTGGAGACCGTGAGCAGTTCTTC.

The rearrangement links TRBV28 to TRBJ1-3; TRBD1 matches 8 bases. Germline V gene data show CDR1 as MDHEN and CDR2 as SYDVKM. The CDR3 loop spans 17 amino acids. V lost 3 bases and J lost 0; bases outside the gene matches: 7. The CDR3 coding sequence is TGTGCCAGCAGTTTGAGGGACAGGCGTTACTCTGGAAACACCATATATTTT. Its protein product is CASSLRDRRYSGNTIYF.

The rearrangement uses TRBV11-3 and TRBJ2-5; 14 bases line up with TRBD2. The V gene end was trimmed by 5 bases and the J gene end by 4 bases; junction bases not matched to a gene: 9. Germline V gene data show CDR1 as SGHNT and CDR2 as YENEEA. The CDR3 contains 17 residues. CDR3 nucleotides: TGTGCCAGCAGCCGGGGAGGACTAGCGGGAGGAGGAGAGACCCAGTACTTC. Translation gives CASSRGGLAGGGETQYF.

The chain couples TRBV4-1 to TRBJ2-3, with D tentatively TRBD2 (5 bases). This CDR3 region has 12 residues. Germline loops: CDR1 MGHRA, CDR2 YSYEKL. V lost 1 base to trimming and J lost 8 bases, with 7 bases between them. As DNA, the CDR3 is TGCGCCAGCAGCCAAGTGGAGGCTACGCAGTATTTT. Translation: CASSQVEATQYF.

The V gene is TRBV6-5, the J gene TRBJ1-3; D ambiguous. Germline V gives CDR1 MNHEY, CDR2 SVGAGI. Trimming cost V 6 bases and J 0 bases, with 9 bases left between them. The CDR3 extends over 14 amino acids. The CDR3 reads CASSTRFSGNTIYF. CDR3 nucleotide sequence: TGTGCCAGCAGCACCAGGTTCTCTGGAAACACCATATATTTT.

The V and J genes are TRBV10-3 and TRBJ2-4; 10 bases map to TRBD1. Germline assignment: CDR1 ENHRY and CDR2 SYGVKD. Unmatched junction bases numbered 0, after V lost 6 bases and J lost 7 bases. The CDR3 loop spans 12 amino acids. The CDR3 protein is CAIRGQGNIQYF. Here the CDR3 DNA reads TGTGCCATCAGGGGACAGGGGAACATTCAGTACTTC.

The rearrangement uses TRBV28 and TRBJ2-7, with TRBD2 matching over 12 bases. With V trimmed by 6 bases and J by 4 bases, 4 bases remained unmatched. CDR1 is MDHEN, CDR2 SYDVKM, per germline. The CDR3 spans 14 residues. The CDR3 loop is CASSLAGGPYEQYF. CDR3 nucleotides: TGTGCCAGCAGCCTAGCGGGAGGGCCGTACGAGCAGTACTTC. Variable domain in full (rest from reference TRBV28 and TRBJ2-7): DVKVTQSSRYLVKRTGEKVFLECVQDMDHENMFWYRQDPGLGLRLIYFSYDVKMKEKGDIPEGYSVSREKKERFSLILESASTNQTSMYLCASSLAGGPYEQYFGPGTRLTVT.

The rearrangement links TRBV6-1 to TRBJ2-3; D is possibly TRBD2 (5 bases). In germline, CDR1 is MNHNS, CDR2 SASEGT. With 3 bases removed from V and 4 bases from J, the gap between germline ends came to 8 bases. The CDR3 is 13 amino acids. CDR3 DNA sequence: TGTGCCAGCAGTGACGGGGTCTCAGATACGCAGTATTTT. It translates to CASSDGVSDTQYF.